What follows is one T cell receptor beta chain and its context. The antigen is undetermined. Trimming took 0 bases from V and 0 from J, leaving 12 bases between them. The V gene's germline CDR1 is SGHVS and CDR2 FQNEAQ. This CDR3 is built from 17 residues. This entry is derived from a study of response to subunit inactivated influenza vaccine. One entry per CDR3 protein, called by TCRdb with MiXCR from the RT-PCR reads. The sample includes hundreds of thousands of distinct CDR3 sequences, less than 20% of them seen just once. Study results and caveats: Authors suggested that a seasonal influenza vaccination recruits few new T cells each time.

The rearrangement uses TRBV7-8 and TRBJ2-1; D is unresolved. The sequencing here drew on PBMCs from blood, taken roughly 12 days after vaccination. The receptor's source is a man between 45 and 60 years old who received an inactivated influenza vaccine. The CDR3 DNA sequence: TGTGCCAGCAGCTTAGCGGCAGGATCGAGCTCCTACAATGAGCAGTTCTTC. Its translation is CASSLAAGSSSYNEQFF.